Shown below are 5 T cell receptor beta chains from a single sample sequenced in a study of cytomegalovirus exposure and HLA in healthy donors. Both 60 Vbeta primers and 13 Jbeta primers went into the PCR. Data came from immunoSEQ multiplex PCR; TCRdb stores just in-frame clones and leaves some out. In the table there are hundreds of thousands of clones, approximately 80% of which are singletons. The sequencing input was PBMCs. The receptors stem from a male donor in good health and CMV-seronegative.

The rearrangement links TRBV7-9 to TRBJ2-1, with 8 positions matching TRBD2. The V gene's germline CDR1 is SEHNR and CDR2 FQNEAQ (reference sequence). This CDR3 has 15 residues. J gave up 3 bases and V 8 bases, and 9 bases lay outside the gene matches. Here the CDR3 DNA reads TGTGCCAGCGGGATAGTAGCGGGGCTCTACAATGAGCAGTTCTTC. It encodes CASGIVAGLYNEQFF. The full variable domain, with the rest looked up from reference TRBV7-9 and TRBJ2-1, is DTGVSQNPRHKITKRGQNVTFRCDPISEHNRLYWYRQTLGQGPEFLTYFQNEAQLEKSRLLSDRFSAERPKGSFSTLEIQRTEQGDSAMYLCASGIVAGLYNEQFFGPGTRLTVL.

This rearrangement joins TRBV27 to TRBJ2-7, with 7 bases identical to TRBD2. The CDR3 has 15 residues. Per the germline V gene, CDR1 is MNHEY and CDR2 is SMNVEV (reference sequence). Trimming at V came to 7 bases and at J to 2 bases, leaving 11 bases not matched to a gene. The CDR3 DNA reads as TGTGCCAGCAAGGAGGTGGGAGGGCTTGCCTACGAGCAGTACTTC. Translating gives CASKEVGGLAYEQYF.

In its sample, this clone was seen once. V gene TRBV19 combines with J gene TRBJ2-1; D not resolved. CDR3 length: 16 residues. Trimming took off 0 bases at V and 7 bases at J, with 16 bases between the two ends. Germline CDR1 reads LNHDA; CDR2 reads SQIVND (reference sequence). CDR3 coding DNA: TGTGCCAGTAGTATAGATCTACGGGTAATGCTAAATGAGCAGTTCTTC. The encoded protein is CASSIDLRVMLNEQFF.

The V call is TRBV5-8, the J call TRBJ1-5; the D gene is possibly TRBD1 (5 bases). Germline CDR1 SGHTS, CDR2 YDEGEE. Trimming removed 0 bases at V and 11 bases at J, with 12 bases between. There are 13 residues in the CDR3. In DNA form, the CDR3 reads TGTGCCAGCAGCTTGGATAACCTAGGGGCCCAGCATTTT. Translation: CASSLDNLGAQHF.

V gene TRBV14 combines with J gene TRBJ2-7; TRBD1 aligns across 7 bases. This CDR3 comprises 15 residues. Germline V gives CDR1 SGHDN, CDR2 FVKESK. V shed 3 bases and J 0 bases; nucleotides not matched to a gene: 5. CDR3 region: CASSHGTESSYEQYF. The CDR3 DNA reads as TGTGCCAGCAGCCACGGGACAGAGAGCTCCTACGAGCAGTACTTC.